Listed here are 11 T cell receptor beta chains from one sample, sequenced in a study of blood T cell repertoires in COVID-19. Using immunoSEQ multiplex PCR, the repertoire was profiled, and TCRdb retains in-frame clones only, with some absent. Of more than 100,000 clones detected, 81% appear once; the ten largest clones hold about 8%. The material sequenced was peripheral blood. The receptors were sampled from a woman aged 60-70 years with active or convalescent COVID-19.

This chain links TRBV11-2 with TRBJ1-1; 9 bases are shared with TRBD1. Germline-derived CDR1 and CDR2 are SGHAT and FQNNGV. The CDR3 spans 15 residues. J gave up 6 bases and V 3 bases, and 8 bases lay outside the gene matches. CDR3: CASSFGQGRQSEAFF. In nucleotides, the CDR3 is TGTGCCAGCAGCTTTGGACAGGGGCGGCAGTCTGAAGCTTTCTTT.

CDR3 loop: CASSLGGGTVAYEQYV. As DNA, the CDR3 is TGTGCCAGCAGCTTGGGCGGGGGGACAGTGGCCTACGAGCAGTACGTC. The rearrangement joins TRBV7-2 to TRBJ2-7; D perhaps matches TRBD2 (8 bases). The germline V and J ends were trimmed by 3 bases and 2 bases, with 17 bases remaining between them. CDR1 and CDR2 from the germline V gene are SGHTA and FQGNSA. The CDR3 length is 16 residues.

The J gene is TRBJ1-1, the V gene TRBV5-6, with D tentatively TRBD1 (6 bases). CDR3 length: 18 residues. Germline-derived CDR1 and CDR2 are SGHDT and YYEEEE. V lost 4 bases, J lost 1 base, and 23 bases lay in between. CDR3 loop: CASSQTPTGKERNTEAFF. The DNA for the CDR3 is TGTGCCAGCAGCCAAACCCCAACAGGGAAAGAAAGGAACACTGAAGCTTTCTTT.

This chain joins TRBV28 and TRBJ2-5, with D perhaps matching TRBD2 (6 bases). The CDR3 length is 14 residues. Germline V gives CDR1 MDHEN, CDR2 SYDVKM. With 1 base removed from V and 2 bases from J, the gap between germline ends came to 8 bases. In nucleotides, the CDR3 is TGTGCCAGCAGTTTATTAGGGACTCAAGAGACCCAGTACTTC. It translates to CASSLLGTQETQYF.

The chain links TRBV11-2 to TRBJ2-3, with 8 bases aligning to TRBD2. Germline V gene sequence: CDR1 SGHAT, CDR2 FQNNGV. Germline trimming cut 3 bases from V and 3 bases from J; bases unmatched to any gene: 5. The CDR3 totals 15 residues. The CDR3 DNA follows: TGTGCCAGCAGCTTCCGCGGGAGGTGGACAGATACGCAGTATTTT. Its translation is CASSFRGRWTDTQYF.

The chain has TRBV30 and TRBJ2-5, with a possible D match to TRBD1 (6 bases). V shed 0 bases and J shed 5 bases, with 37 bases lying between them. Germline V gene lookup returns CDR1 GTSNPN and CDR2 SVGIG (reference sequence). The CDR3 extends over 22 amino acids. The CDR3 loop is CAWSVQGAHDYLQSQSRETQYF. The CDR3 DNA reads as TGTGCCTGGAGTGTACAGGGAGCCCACGATTACCTCCAATCCCAATCGCGGGAGACCCAGTACTTC. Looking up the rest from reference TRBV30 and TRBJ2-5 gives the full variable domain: SQTIHQWPATLVQPVGSPLSLECTVEGTSNPNLYWYRQAAGRGLQLLFYSVGIGQISSEVPQNLSASRPQDRQFILSSKKLLLSDSGFYLCAWSVQGAHDYLQSQSRETQYFGPGTRLLVL.

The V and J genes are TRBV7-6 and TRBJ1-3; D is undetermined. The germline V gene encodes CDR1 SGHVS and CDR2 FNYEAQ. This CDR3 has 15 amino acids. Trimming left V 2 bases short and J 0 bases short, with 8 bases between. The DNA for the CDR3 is TGTGCCAGCAGCTTAACTGCTGCCTCTGGAAACACCATATATTTT. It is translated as CASSLTAASGNTIYF.

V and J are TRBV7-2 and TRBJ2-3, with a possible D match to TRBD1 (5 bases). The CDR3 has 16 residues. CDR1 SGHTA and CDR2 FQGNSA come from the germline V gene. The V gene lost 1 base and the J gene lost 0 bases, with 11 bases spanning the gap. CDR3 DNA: TGTGCCAGCAGCTTAGGAGCGCAGGGTAGCACAGATACGCAGTATTTT. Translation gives CASSLGAQGSTDTQYF.

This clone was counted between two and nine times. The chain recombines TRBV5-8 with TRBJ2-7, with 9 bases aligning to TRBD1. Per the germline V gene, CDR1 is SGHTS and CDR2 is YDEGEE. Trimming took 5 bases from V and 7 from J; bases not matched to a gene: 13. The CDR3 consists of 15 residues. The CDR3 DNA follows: TGTGCCAGCAGTCCCGACAGGGGGATTTTTTTGGAGCAGTACTTC. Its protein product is CASSPDRGIFLEQYF.

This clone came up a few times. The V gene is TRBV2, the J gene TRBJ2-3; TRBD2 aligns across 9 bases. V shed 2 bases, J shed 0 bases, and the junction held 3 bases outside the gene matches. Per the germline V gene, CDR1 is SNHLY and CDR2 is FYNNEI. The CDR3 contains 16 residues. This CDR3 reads CASSETSGRSTDTQYF. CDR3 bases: TGTGCCAGCAGTGAAACTAGCGGGCGTAGCACAGATACGCAGTATTTT.

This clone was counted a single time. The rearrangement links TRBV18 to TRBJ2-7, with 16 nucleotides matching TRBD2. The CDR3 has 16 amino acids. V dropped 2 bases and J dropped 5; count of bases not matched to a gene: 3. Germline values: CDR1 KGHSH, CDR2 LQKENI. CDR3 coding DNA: TGTGCCAGCTCACCATTGGGACTAGCGGGAGGGAACGAGCAGTACTTC. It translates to CASSPLGLAGGNEQYF.